In this sample, the clone carrying this TCR beta chain turned up once. Its target is unknown. The data are from a study of cytomegalovirus exposure and HLA in healthy donors. Overall study findings and caveats: Looking again later, the authors saw that most CMV-associated TCR beta chains seemed HLA-restricted.

Primers: 60 Vbeta forward and 13 Jbeta reverse. The repertoire was sequenced with immunoSEQ multiplex PCR; TCRdb's copy has only in-frame clones and lacks some. The sample has over 85,000 clones; about three fifths are singletons. This CDR3 region has 15 residues. Germline values: CDR1 SNHLY, CDR2 FYNNEI. Nominal health characterized the donors when sampled, though unrecorded immune exposures were likely. The sequence was obtained from a human donor in good health. V and J are TRBV2 and TRBJ2-5; D may be TRBD2 (5 bases). The J call may be in error: the DNA end matches TRBJ2-7 better. The sequencing sample was made of PBMCs. The CDR3 DNA sequence: TGTGCCAGCAGTGAATCGGAGGAAGAAGGATACGAGCAGTACTTC. Its translation: CASSESEEEGYEQYF.